One sample yielded the 22 T cell receptor beta chains listed below, sequenced in a study of cytomegalovirus exposure and HLA in healthy donors. This PCR relied on a set of 60 Vbeta primers and 13 Jbeta primers. The repertoire was sequenced with immunoSEQ multiplex PCR; TCRdb's copy has only in-frame clones and lacks some. The sample carries a few hundred thousand clones, about nine tenths recorded once. Sequencing was carried out using PBMCs. Every receptor here comes from a girl aged 2-9 years in good health and CMV-seronegative.

The CDR3 region has the DNA TGTGCCAGTAGTATAGCCTTTTCTGGGGCCAACGTCCTGACTTTC. Translation gives CASSIAFSGANVLTF. The rearrangement uses TRBV19 and TRBJ2-6; D gene ambiguous. The V end lost 1 base, the J end lost 1 base, and 5 bases lay between the germline ends. This CDR3 spans 15 amino acids. The V gene's germline CDR1 is LNHDA and CDR2 SQIVND (reference sequence).

The rearrangement uses TRBV5-5 and TRBJ2-3; TRBD2 matches at 11 bases. J was trimmed by 4 bases and V by 0 bases; bases with no gene match: 4. CDR1 SGHKS and CDR2 YYEKEE come from the germline V gene (reference sequence). This CDR3 contains 16 residues. The CDR3 sequence: CASSLGLAGMSDTQYF. Written as DNA, the CDR3 is TGTGCCAGCAGCTTGGGACTAGCGGGGATGTCAGATACGCAGTATTTT.

The chain couples TRBV6-4 to TRBJ1-2; D is ambiguous. This CDR3 is built from 14 residues. Germline CDR1 and CDR2: MRHNA and SNTAGT. Trimming took 3 bases from V and 0 from J, leaving 8 bases between them. The CDR3 is CASSDPEANYGYTF. In DNA, the CDR3 is TGTGCCAGCAGTGATCCCGAGGCTAACTATGGCTACACCTTC.

J is TRBJ1-1 and V is TRBV6-4, with 8 bases that match TRBD1. With V trimmed by 6 bases and J by 2 bases, 5 bases remained unmatched. The CDR3 has 14 residues. Germline values: CDR1 MRHNA, CDR2 SNTAGT. The CDR3 DNA reads as TGTGCCAGCAGGGAGACAGGGGCAAACACTGAAGCTTTCTTT. This gives the protein CASRETGANTEAFF.

J is TRBJ2-3 and V is TRBV11-2, with D possibly matching TRBD1 (5 bases). Per the germline V gene, CDR1 is SGHAT and CDR2 is FQNNGV. The CDR3 runs 15 residues. With 3 bases removed from V and 5 bases from J, the gap between germline ends came to 15 bases. The CDR3 sequence: CASSLERGWGDTQYF. CDR3 DNA: TGTGCCAGCAGCTTGGAAAGGGGCTGGGGAGATACGCAGTATTTT. The entire variable domain, with the rest obtained from reference TRBV11-2 and TRBJ2-3, is as follows: EAGVAQSPRYKIIEKRQSVAFWCNPISGHATLYWYQQILGQGPKLLIQFQNNGVVDDSQLPKDRFSAERLKGVDSTLKIQPAKLEDSAVYLCASSLERGWGDTQYFGPGTRLTVL.

V gene TRBV10-3 combines with J gene TRBJ2-4; 9 nucleotides match TRBD1. The germline V gene encodes CDR1 ENHRY and CDR2 SYGVKD. Trimming removed 6 bases from V and 3 bases from J; junction bases left unmatched: 6. This CDR3 has 15 amino acids. CDR3 DNA: TGTGCCATCAGGGCCGGGACAGGGCACAAAAACATTCAGTACTTC. Translation gives CAIRAGTGHKNIQYF.

CDR3 residues: CASSLAGTGVEAQYF. CDR3 nucleotides: TGCGCCAGCAGCTTGGCCGGGACAGGGGTTGAGGCGCAGTACTTC. The chain combines TRBV5-1 with TRBJ2-5, with 10 bases identical to TRBD1. J gave up 11 bases and V 0 bases, and 10 bases lay outside the gene matches. Germline V CDR1 and CDR2: SGHRS, YFSETQ. There are 15 residues in the CDR3.

The gene calls are TRBV10-3 and TRBJ1-3; no clear D. The CDR3 is 14 residues long. Germline values: CDR1 ENHRY, CDR2 SYGVKD. V gave up 8 bases and J gave up 1 base, with 12 bases separating them. Here the CDR3 DNA reads TGTGCCATCGACGAGGGAACGTCTGGAAACACCATATATTTT. This sequence encodes CAIDEGTSGNTIYF.

V usage is TRBV7-4 and J usage is TRBJ1-2; tentatively, D is TRBD1 (5 bases). The ends were cut back, 7 bases at V and 8 bases at J, with 17 bases in the middle. The CDR3 extends over 13 amino acids. In germline, CDR1 is SGHVT, CDR2 SQSDAQ. Here the CDR3 reads CASNPRKRGGYTF. The DNA of the CDR3 is TGTGCCAGCAACCCTAGGAAAAGGGGAGGCTACACCTTC.

V gene TRBV28 combines with J gene TRBJ1-6; D not resolved. Germline assignment: CDR1 MDHEN and CDR2 SYDVKM. Trimming removed 5 bases from V and 6 bases from J, with 11 bases in between. The CDR3 is 14 residues long. The CDR3 loop reads CASSPTESNSPLHF. The CDR3 DNA reads as TGTGCCAGCAGTCCCACAGAGAGTAATTCACCCCTCCACTTT.

The count of this clone is one. V usage is TRBV5-1 and J usage is TRBJ2-7; 9 bases are a match to TRBD1. Germline loops: CDR1 SGHRS, CDR2 YFSETQ. This CDR3 has 15 amino acids. After removal of 0 bases from V and 2 bases from J, the junction contained 3 bases not matched to a gene. For the CDR3, the DNA is TGCGCCAGCAGCTTGGGGACAGGGGTAACCTACGAGCAGTACTTC. Residues: CASSLGTGVTYEQYF.

The chain employs TRBV7-9 and TRBJ1-5; D gene unclear. This CDR3 is built from 14 residues. The germline V and J ends were trimmed by 1 base and 7 bases, with 11 bases remaining between them. Per germline, CDR1 SEHNR and CDR2 FQNEAQ (reference sequence). The CDR3 loop is CASSLGGLQQPQHF. CDR3 in DNA: TGTGCCAGCAGCTTAGGAGGGCTACAGCAGCCCCAGCATTTT.

The chain recombines TRBV27 with TRBJ2-7; 7 bases are a match to TRBD2. The V and J ends lost 3 bases and 4 bases, in that order; junction bases with no gene match: 9. CDR3 size: 15 residues. Per the germline V gene, CDR1 is MNHEY and CDR2 is SMNVEV (reference sequence). The DNA for the CDR3 is TGTGCCAGCAGTTTCTTTGGAGGGGAGGGTTACGAGCAGTACTTC. This gives the protein CASSFFGGEGYEQYF.

V is TRBV11-2 and J is TRBJ2-5; 8 positions agree with TRBD1. Trimming at V came to 4 bases and at J to 5 bases, leaving 9 bases not matched to a gene. Germline assignment: CDR1 SGHAT and CDR2 FQNNGV. The CDR3 is 15 residues long. For the CDR3, the DNA is TGTGCCAGCAGCTCCCGGGACAGGATATGGGAGACCCAGTACTTC. The encoded protein is CASSSRDRIWETQYF.

This chain uses TRBV7-2 with TRBJ1-1; no firm D call. Germline V gives CDR1 SGHTA, CDR2 FQGNSA. CDR3 size: 12 residues. Between the trimmed V and J ends, which lost 5 bases and 3 bases, there was a span of 7 bases. In nucleotides, the CDR3 is TGTGCCAGCAGCCCGCACTACACTGAAGCTTTCTTT. This encodes CASSPHYTEAFF.

This sequence joins TRBV11-2 and TRBJ2-7; D possibly corresponds to TRBD1 (5 bases). The CDR3 runs to 14 residues. Germline CDR1 and CDR2: SGHAT and FQNNGV. V lost 0 bases, J lost 3 bases, and 9 bases lay in between. The CDR3 region has the DNA TGTGCCAGCAGCTTAGAGGGCAGGGTCTACGAGCAGTACTTC. Protein sequence: CASSLEGRVYEQYF. Full variable domain (missing parts from reference TRBV11-2 and TRBJ2-7): EAGVAQSPRYKIIEKRQSVAFWCNPISGHATLYWYQQILGQGPKLLIQFQNNGVVDDSQLPKDRFSAERLKGVDSTLKIQPAKLEDSAVYLCASSLEGRVYEQYFGPGTRLTVT.

The rearrangement uses TRBV28 and TRBJ2-5; D is possibly TRBD1 (6 bases). The germline V gene has CDR1 MDHEN and CDR2 SYDVKM. V lost 6 bases to trimming and J lost 2 bases, with 19 bases between them. This CDR3 is 16 amino acids long. The CDR3 region is CASSLTGPVRQETQYF. The CDR3 coding sequence is TGTGCCAGCAGCTTGACAGGACCGGTTAGACAAGAGACCCAGTACTTC.

This clone came up once. V and J are TRBV30 and TRBJ1-2; D unresolved. Trimming took 3 bases from V and 2 from J, leaving 25 bases between them. CDR1 and CDR2 from the germline V gene are GTSNPN and SVGIG (reference sequence). The CDR3 has 18 amino acids. In DNA form, the CDR3 reads TGTGCCTGGAGGCCTCCACCGCGGAACATGGGAGGGAACTATGGCTACACCTTC. Its protein product is CAWRPPPRNMGGNYGYTF. Variable domain in full (rest from reference TRBV30 and TRBJ1-2): SQTIHQWPATLVQPVGSPLSLECTVEGTSNPNLYWYRQAAGRGLQLLFYSVGIGQISSEVPQNLSASRPQDRQFILSSKKLLLSDSGFYLCAWRPPPRNMGGNYGYTFGSGTRLTVV.

The chain has TRBV4-1 and TRBJ1-2; tentatively, D is TRBD1 (6 bases). The ends were cut back, 3 bases at V and 0 bases at J, with 14 bases in the middle. CDR1 and CDR2 from the germline V gene are MGHRA and YSYEKL. This CDR3 has 16 residues. DNA of the CDR3: TGCGCCAGCAGCCAGAACTACAGGGTTTCTAACTATGGCTACACCTTC. Its translation: CASSQNYRVSNYGYTF.

This chain uses TRBV11-2 with TRBJ1-3, with TRBD1 as a possible D gene (5 bases). The CDR3 totals 16 residues. Trimming removed 0 bases at V and 2 bases at J, with 11 bases between. Per the germline V gene, CDR1 is SGHAT and CDR2 is FQNNGV. CDR3: CASSLEGGAAGNTIYF. As DNA, the CDR3 is TGTGCCAGCAGCTTAGAGGGAGGGGCCGCTGGAAACACCATATATTTT.

The CDR3 spells CSSVRPDGQQETQYF. The CDR3 DNA sequence: TGCAGCTCTGTTAGGCCCGACGGACAGCAAGAGACCCAGTACTTC. V gene TRBV29-1 combines with J gene TRBJ2-5, with D possibly TRBD1 on 6 matching bases. The CDR3 totals 15 residues. V gave up 8 bases and J gave up 2 bases, with 21 bases separating them. CDR1 and CDR2 (germline): SQVTM, ANQGSEA.

The V call is TRBV30, the J call TRBJ2-5; D is possibly TRBD2 (6 bases). With 2 bases removed from V and 4 bases from J, the gap between germline ends came to 8 bases. CDR3 length equals 12 residues. Germline assignment: CDR1 GTSNPN and CDR2 SVGIG (reference sequence). CDR3: CAWSWDSETQYF. CDR3 coding DNA: TGTGCCTGGAGTTGGGACTCAGAGACCCAGTACTTC.